The 22 T cell receptor beta chains reported below all come from one sample, sequenced in a study of radiotherapy plus CTLA-4 blockade in lung cancer. Method: immunoSEQ multiplex PCR; TCRdb's copy keeps in-frame clones and lacks some. The profile shows under 50,000 clones, about 86% of them singletons. The material was peripheral blood, obtained from a patient treated with radiotherapy plus ipilimumab. The receptors were sampled from a human donor with non-small cell lung cancer whose response to radiotherapy plus ipilimumab could not be evaluated.

V gene TRBV6-5 combines with J gene TRBJ1-1, with TRBD1 matching over 8 bases. Germline V gives CDR1 MNHEY, CDR2 SVGAGI. The CDR3 consists of 14 residues. V was clipped by 6 bases and J by 0 bases; unmatched bases: 3. The CDR3 sequence: CASRGQGLNTEAFF. CDR3 coding DNA: TGTGCCAGCAGAGGACAGGGCCTGAACACTGAAGCTTTCTTT.

V usage is TRBV28 and J usage is TRBJ2-7, with a possible D match to TRBD2 (5 bases). From germline, CDR1 is MDHEN and CDR2 SYDVKM. With 8 bases removed from V and 2 bases from J, the gap between germline ends came to 13 bases. The CDR3 spans 13 residues. The DNA for the CDR3 is TGTGCCAGCGGATCAGGACTTACCTACGAGCAGTACTTC. This translates into CASGSGLTYEQYF.

The chain employs TRBV6-5 and TRBJ1-2, with D possibly being TRBD1 (5 bases). Trimming removed 7 bases at V and 2 bases at J, with 11 bases between. Germline lookup yields CDR1 MNHEY and CDR2 SVGAGI. CDR3 length equals 13 residues. CDR3 in amino acids: CASKGVGNYGYTF. CDR3 DNA sequence: TGTGCCAGCAAAGGGGTGGGAAACTATGGCTACACCTTC.

Only one count was recorded for this clone. The CDR3 nucleotides read TGCGCCAGCAGCTTGGAAGGTAGCGGGACGAGCTCCTACAATGAGCAGTTCTTC. Its protein product is CASSLEGSGTSSYNEQFF. The rearrangement links TRBV5-1 to TRBJ2-1; 8 nucleotides line up with TRBD2. This CDR3 spans 18 amino acids. Germline CDR1 SGHRS, CDR2 YFSETQ. V lost 0 bases and J lost 0; bases outside the gene matches: 8.

Only one count was recorded for this clone. The CDR3: CASSQGTSGGRTGELFF. CDR3 nucleotide sequence: TGTGCCAGCAGCCAAGGGACTAGCGGGGGGCGGACCGGGGAGCTGTTTTTT. This rearrangement joins TRBV9 to TRBJ2-2, with 15 positions matching TRBD2. The CDR3 sequence is 17 residues long. The J segment lost 5 bases and the V segment lost 4 bases, leaving 6 bases of the junction unmatched. Germline V gives CDR1 SGDLS, CDR2 YYNGEE.

The chain couples TRBV10-3 to TRBJ1-2; the match to TRBD1 covers 8 bases. Germline loops: CDR1 ENHRY, CDR2 SYGVKD. V shed 6 bases and J 8 bases; nucleotides not matched to a gene: 5. This CDR3 contains 12 residues. The CDR3 bases are TGTGCCATCAGGACAGGGGAATTGGGCTACACCTTC. Its protein is CAIRTGELGYTF.

The V call is TRBV5-1, the J call TRBJ2-3; D perhaps matches TRBD1 (6 bases). The germline V gene encodes CDR1 SGHRS and CDR2 YFSETQ. V shed 0 bases and J shed 1 base, with 6 bases lying between them. The CDR3 runs 14 residues. The CDR3 coding sequence is TGCGCCAGCAGCTTGGAGGGGGGCACAGATACGCAGTATTTT. Amino acid sequence: CASSLEGGTDTQYF.

The chain employs TRBV28 and TRBJ1-6; perhaps TRBD1 as D (6 bases). Germline V gene data show CDR1 as MDHEN and CDR2 as SYDVKM. V lost 6 bases, J lost 7 bases, and 16 bases lay in between. The CDR3 spans 15 residues. CDR3 region: CASRRLQGGNSPLHF. For the CDR3, the DNA is TGTGCCAGCAGACGACTACAGGGAGGGAATTCACCCCTCCACTTT. Together with reference TRBV28 and TRBJ1-6, the CDR3 gives the full variable domain: DVKVTQSSRYLVKRTGEKVFLECVQDMDHENMFWYRQDPGLGLRLIYFSYDVKMKEKGDIPEGYSVSREKKERFSLILESASTNQTSMYLCASRRLQGGNSPLHFGNGTRLTVT.

J is TRBJ2-4 and V is TRBV28; D is undetermined. The CDR3 length is 14 residues. Deletions cut 7 bases from V and 0 bases from J, with 10 bases between. Germline V gene sequence: CDR1 MDHEN, CDR2 SYDVKM. CDR3 protein: CASNFGLAKNIQYF. The CDR3 region has the DNA TGTGCCAGCAATTTTGGGCTAGCCAAAAACATTCAGTACTTC.

This chain connects TRBV5-4 to TRBJ1-1; weak D call: TRBD1 (5 bases). With 0 bases removed from V and 4 bases from J, the gap between germline ends came to 10 bases. Germline loops: CDR1 SGHNT, CDR2 YYREEE (reference sequence). CDR3 length: 14 residues. The CDR3 nucleotides are TGTGCCAGCAGCTTGGACAAGGGGTCCACTGAAGCTTTCTTT. It encodes CASSLDKGSTEAFF.

The rearrangement uses TRBV4-3 and TRBJ2-7; the D gene is possibly TRBD1 (5 bases). Per the germline V gene, CDR1 is LGHNA and CDR2 is YSLEER. The V and J ends lost 0 bases and 4 bases respectively, with 13 bases between them. CDR3 length: 15 residues. The chain's CDR3 is CASSQDVGHGYEQYF. CDR3 nucleotide sequence: TGCGCCAGCAGCCAAGACGTGGGGCACGGGTACGAGCAGTACTTC.

The genes are TRBV7-9 and TRBJ2-7; 8 nucleotides agree with TRBD2. The CDR3 has 17 amino acids. V trimming: 3 bases; J trimming: 0 bases; junction bases outside the gene matches: 10. Germline values: CDR1 SEHNR, CDR2 FQNEAQ (reference sequence). This CDR3 is CASSLGYPSGPSYEQYF. CDR3 bases: TGTGCCAGCAGCTTGGGATATCCTAGCGGGCCCTCCTACGAGCAGTACTTC.

The V call is TRBV28, the J call TRBJ2-1, with TRBD2 identical over 14 bases. Losses at the gene ends were 4 bases for V and 7 bases for J; bases not matched to a gene: 6. Looked up from germline, CDR1 is MDHEN and CDR2 is SYDVKM. There are 16 residues in the CDR3. CDR3 sequence: CASSSPTSGGANEQFF. The DNA of the CDR3 is TGTGCCAGCAGTTCTCCGACTAGCGGGGGGGCAAATGAGCAGTTCTTC.

The CDR3 here is CAISGRRDRLQETQYF. The CDR3 coding sequence is TGTGCCATCAGTGGACGTCGGGACAGACTCCAAGAGACCCAGTACTTC. The genes are TRBV10-3 and TRBJ2-5; TRBD1 matches 7 bases. The trim removed 4 bases at V and 1 base at J, leaving 9 bases unmatched. The CDR3 is 16 amino acids. CDR1 is ENHRY, CDR2 SYGVKD, per germline.

V is TRBV11-2 and J is TRBJ2-1, with 10 bases aligning to TRBD2. The trim removed 1 base at V and 6 bases at J, leaving 6 bases unmatched. The germline gives CDR1 SGHAT, CDR2 FQNNGV. This CDR3 contains 16 residues. The DNA for the CDR3 is TGTGCCAGCAGCTTAGGCGCTAGCGGGAGCCCCAATGAGCAGTTCTTC. Protein product: CASSLGASGSPNEQFF.

The rearrangement uses TRBV5-6 and TRBJ1-6; a possible D gene is TRBD1 (6 bases). V shed 6 bases and J shed 7 bases, with 11 bases lying between them. The CDR3 is made up of 13 amino acids. CDR1 SGHDT and CDR2 YYEEEE come from the germline V gene. CDR3 region: CASNTGSNSPLHF. CDR3 in DNA: TGTGCCAGCAACACAGGGTCCAATTCACCCCTCCACTTT.

This chain uses TRBV28 with TRBJ1-1; TRBD1 might be the D (5 bases). Germline V lookup: CDR1 MDHEN, CDR2 SYDVKM. The CDR3 loop spans 13 amino acids. Trimming cost V 8 bases and J 13 bases, with 23 bases left between them. The CDR3 DNA is TGTGCCAGCCGAACGACCGCAGGGTCCCCGGGTTTCTTT. The encoded protein is CASRTTAGSPGFF. Combining the CDR3 with reference TRBV28 and TRBJ1-1 gives the whole variable domain DVKVTQSSRYLVKRTGEKVFLECVQDMDHENMFWYRQDPGLGLRLIYFSYDVKMKEKGDIPEGYSVSREKKERFSLILESASTNQTSMYLCASRTTAGSPGFFGQGTRLTVV.

This chain connects TRBV28 to TRBJ2-7; D perhaps matches TRBD1 (5 bases). The V end was cut by 9 bases, the J end by 6 bases, with 21 bases between. CDR3 length: 14 residues. Germline loops: CDR1 MDHEN, CDR2 SYDVKM. The CDR3 coding sequence is TGTGCCAGTAGGCGCAGGGTAGCTCGGAGCGAGCAGTACTTC. Amino acid sequence: CASRRRVARSEQYF.

This rearrangement joins TRBV5-4 to TRBJ2-5; D ambiguous. CDR3 length: 16 residues. Looked up from germline, CDR1 is SGHNT and CDR2 is YYREEE (reference sequence). V lost 0 bases to trimming and J lost 4 bases, with 16 bases between them. The CDR3 DNA reads as TGTGCCAGCAGCTTGGTACCAGGAACCCTACGAGAGACCCAGTACTTC. Translating gives CASSLVPGTLRETQYF. Full variable domain (remainder filled in from reference TRBV5-4 and TRBJ2-5): ETGVTQSPTHLIKTRGQQVTLRCSSQSGHNTVSWYQQALGQGPQFIFQYYREEENGRGNFPPRFSGLQFPNYSSELNVNALELDDSALYLCASSLVPGTLRETQYFGPGTRLLVL.

This clone was counted a single time. The chain carries TRBV21-1 and TRBJ2-7; TRBD1 is the table's D call, not checked against the DNA. TRBV21-1 is termed a pseudogene. The CDR3 extends over 10 amino acids. CDR3 in DNA: TGTGCCTCTGTAGGGGCGGAGCAGTACTTC. Its protein is CASVGAEQYF.

The rearrangement uses TRBV7-9 and TRBJ1-2; D perhaps matches TRBD1 (5 bases). V gave up 5 bases and J gave up 4 bases, with 14 bases separating them. Germline loops: CDR1 SEHNR, CDR2 FQNEAQ (reference sequence). The CDR3 length is 14 residues. The chain's CDR3 is CASSPAGVGYGYTF. CDR3 DNA: TGTGCCAGCAGCCCGGCGGGGGTAGGCTATGGCTACACCTTC.

The chain recombines TRBV11-2 with TRBJ1-3; no firm D call. V gave up 2 bases and J gave up 2 bases, with 13 bases separating them. Germline CDR1 and CDR2: SGHAT and FQNNGV. CDR3 size: 16 residues. The CDR3 DNA follows: TGTGCCAGCAGCTTATTACACCGAGGGACTGGAAACACCATATATTTT. It encodes CASSLLHRGTGNTIYF.